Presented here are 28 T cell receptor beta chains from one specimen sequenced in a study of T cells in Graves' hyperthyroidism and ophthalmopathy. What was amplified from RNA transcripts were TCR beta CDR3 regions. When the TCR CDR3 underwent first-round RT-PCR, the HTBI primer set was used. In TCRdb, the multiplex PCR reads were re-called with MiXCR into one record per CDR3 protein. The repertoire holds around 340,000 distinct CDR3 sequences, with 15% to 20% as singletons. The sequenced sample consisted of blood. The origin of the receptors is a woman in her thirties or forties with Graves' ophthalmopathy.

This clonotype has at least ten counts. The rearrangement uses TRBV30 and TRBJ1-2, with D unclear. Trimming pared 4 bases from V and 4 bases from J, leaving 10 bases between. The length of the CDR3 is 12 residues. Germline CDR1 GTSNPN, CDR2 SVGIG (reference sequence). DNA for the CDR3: TGTGCCTGGACGGAAAAAGCCTATGGCTACACCTTC. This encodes CAWTEKAYGYTF.

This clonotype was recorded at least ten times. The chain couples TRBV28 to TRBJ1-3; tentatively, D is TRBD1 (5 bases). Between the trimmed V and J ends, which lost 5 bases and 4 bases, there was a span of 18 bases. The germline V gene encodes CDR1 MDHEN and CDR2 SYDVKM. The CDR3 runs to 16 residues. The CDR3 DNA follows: TGTGCCAGCAGTCGTCAATTCGGGGGATCAGGAAACACCATATATTTT. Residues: CASSRQFGGSGNTIYF.

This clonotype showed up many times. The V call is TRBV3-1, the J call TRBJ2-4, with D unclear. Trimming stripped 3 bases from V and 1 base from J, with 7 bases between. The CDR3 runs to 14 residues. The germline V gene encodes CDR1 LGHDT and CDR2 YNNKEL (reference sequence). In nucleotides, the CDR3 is TGTGCCAGCAGCCATCCCTTGGCCAAAAACATTCAGTACTTC. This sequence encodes CASSHPLAKNIQYF.

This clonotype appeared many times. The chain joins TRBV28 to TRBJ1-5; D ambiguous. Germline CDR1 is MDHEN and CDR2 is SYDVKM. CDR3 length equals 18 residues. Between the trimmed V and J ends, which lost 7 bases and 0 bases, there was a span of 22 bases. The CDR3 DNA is TGTGCCAGCACCCACCGAGGGCCCAAGAGATATAGCAATCAGCCCCAGCATTTT. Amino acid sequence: CASTHRGPKRYSNQPQHF.

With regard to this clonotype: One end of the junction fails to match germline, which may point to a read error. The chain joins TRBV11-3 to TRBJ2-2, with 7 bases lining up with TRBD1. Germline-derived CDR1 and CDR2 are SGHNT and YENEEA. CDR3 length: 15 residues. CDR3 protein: CVSSLGGQITGELFF. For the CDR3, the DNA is TGTGTCAGCAGCTTAGGGGGACAGATCACCGGGGAGCTGTTTTTT.

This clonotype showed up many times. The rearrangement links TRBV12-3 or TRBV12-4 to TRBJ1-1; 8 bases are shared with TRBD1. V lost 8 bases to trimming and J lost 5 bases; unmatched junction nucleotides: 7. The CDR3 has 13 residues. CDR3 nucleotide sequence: TGTGCCAGCCGCGGGACAGGCGAGACTGAAGCTTTCTTT. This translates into CASRGTGETEAFF.

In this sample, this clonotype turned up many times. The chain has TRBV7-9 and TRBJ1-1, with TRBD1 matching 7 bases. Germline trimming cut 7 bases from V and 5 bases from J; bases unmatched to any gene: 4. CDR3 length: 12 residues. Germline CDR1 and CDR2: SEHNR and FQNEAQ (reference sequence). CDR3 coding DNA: TGTGCCAGCACTACAGGGGAGACTGAAGCTTTCTTT. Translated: CASTTGETEAFF.

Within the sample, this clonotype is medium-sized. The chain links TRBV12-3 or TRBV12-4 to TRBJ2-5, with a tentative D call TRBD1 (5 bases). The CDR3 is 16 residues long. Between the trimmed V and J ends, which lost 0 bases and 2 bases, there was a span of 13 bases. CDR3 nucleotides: TGTGCCAGCAGTTTAGCAGTCGGGCAGGGTCAAGAGACCCAGTACTTC. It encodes CASSLAVGQGQETQYF.

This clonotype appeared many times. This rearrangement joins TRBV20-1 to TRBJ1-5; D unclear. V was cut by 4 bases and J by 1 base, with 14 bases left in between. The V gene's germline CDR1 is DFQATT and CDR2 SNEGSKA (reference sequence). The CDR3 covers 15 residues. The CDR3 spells CSAMGGRASNQPQHF. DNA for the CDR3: TGCAGTGCTATGGGTGGCCGTGCCAGCAATCAGCCCCAGCATTTT.

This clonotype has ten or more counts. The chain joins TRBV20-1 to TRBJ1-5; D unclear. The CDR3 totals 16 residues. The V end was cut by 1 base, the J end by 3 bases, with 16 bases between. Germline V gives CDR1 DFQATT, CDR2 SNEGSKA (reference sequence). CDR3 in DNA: TGCAGTGCTAGAGTGTCCCCTGACGGAATCAATCAGCCCCAGCATTTT. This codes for CSARVSPDGINQPQHF.

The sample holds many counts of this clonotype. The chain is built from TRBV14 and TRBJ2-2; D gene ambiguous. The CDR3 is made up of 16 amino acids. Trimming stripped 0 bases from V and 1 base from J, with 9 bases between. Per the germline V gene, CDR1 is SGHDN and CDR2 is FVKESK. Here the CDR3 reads CASSQEARMNTGELFF. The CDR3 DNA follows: TGTGCCAGCAGCCAAGAGGCCCGGATGAACACCGGGGAGCTGTTTTTT.

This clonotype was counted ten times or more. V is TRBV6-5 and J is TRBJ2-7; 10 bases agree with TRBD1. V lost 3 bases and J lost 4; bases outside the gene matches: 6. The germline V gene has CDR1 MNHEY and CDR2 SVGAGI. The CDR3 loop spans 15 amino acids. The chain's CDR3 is CASSYRQGAWYEQYF. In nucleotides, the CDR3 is TGTGCCAGCAGTTATCGACAGGGGGCATGGTACGAGCAGTACTTC.

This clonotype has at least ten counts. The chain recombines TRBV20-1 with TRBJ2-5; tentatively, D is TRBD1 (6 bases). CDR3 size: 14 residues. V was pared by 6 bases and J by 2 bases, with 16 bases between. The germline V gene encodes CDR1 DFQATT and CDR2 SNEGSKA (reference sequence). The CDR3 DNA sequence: TGCAGTGCCACCTCGACAGGCCCACAAGAGACCCAGTACTTC. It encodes CSATSTGPQETQYF.

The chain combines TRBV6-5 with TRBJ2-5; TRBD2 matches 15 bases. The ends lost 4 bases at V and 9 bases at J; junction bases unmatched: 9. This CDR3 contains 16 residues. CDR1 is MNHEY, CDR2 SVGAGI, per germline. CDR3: CASSLSTGTSGGPQYF. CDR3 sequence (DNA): TGTGCCAGCAGTTTATCAACCGGGACTAGCGGGGGGCCCCAGTACTTC.

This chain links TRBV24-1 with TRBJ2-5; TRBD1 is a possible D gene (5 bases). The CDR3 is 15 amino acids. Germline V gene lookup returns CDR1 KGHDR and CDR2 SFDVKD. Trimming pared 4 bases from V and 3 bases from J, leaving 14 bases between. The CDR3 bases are TGTGCCACCAGTGAAAGACAACCAGGGAAAGAGACCCAGTACTTC. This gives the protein CATSERQPGKETQYF.

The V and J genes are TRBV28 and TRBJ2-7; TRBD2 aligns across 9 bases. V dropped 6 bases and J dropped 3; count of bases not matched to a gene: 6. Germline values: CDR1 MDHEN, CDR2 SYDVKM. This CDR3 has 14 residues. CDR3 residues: CASSRAGGIYEQYF. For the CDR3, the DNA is TGTGCCAGCAGCCGGGCGGGGGGGATCTACGAGCAGTACTTC.

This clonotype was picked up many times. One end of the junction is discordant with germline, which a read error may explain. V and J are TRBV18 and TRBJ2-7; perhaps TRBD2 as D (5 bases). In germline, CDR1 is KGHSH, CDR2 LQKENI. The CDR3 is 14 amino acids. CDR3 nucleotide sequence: TGTGCCAGCTCGCCACGCAGCGGCTCCTACGAGCAGTACTTC. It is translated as CASSPRSGSYEQYF.

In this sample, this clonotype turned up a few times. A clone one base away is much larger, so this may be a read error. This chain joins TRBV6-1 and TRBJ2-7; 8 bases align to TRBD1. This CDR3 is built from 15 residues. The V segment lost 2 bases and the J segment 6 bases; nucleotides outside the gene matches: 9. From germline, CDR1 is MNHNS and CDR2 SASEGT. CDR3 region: CASSEPGAGGSEQYF. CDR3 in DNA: TGTGCCAGCAGTGAACCCGGGGCAGGGGGCTCCGAGCAGTACTTC.

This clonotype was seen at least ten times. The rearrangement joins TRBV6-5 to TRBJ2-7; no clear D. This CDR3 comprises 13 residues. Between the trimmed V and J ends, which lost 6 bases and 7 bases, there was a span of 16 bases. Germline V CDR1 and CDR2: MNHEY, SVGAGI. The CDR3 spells CASSRRRMGEQYF. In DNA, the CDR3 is TGTGCCAGCAGCAGACGGCGCATGGGGGAGCAGTACTTC.

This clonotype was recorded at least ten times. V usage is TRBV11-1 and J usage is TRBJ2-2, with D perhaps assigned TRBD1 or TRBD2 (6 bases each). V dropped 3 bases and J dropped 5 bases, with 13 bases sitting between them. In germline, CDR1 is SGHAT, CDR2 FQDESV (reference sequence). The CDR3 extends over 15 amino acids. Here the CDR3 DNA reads TGTGCCAGCAGCTTCTCGGGGGCGAGGACCGGGGAGCTGTTTTTT. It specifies CASSFSGARTGELFF.

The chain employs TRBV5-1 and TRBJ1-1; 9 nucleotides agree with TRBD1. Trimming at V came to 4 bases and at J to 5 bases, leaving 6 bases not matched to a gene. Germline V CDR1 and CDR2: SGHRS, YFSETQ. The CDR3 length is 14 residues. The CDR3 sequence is CASSGGTGRTEAFF. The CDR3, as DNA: TGCGCCAGCAGCGGAGGGACAGGGAGAACTGAAGCTTTCTTT.

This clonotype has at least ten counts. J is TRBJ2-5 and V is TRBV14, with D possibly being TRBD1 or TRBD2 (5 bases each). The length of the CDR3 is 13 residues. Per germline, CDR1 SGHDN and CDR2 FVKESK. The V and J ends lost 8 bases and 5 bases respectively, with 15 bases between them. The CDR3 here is CASAGRPTETQYF. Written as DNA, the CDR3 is TGTGCCAGCGCAGGGAGACCGACGGAGACCCAGTACTTC.

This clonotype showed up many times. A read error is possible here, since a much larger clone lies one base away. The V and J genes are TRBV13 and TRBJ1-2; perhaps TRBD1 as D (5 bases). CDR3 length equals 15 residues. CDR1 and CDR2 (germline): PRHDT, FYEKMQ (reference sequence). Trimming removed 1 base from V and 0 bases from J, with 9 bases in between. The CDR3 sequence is CASSLVQETNYGYTF. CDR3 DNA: TGTGCCAGCAGCTTAGTACAGGAGACTAACTATGGCTACACCTTC.

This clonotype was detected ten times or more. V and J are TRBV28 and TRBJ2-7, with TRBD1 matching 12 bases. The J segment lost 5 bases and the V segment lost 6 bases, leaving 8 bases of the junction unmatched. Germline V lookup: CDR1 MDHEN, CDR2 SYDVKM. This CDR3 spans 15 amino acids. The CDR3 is CASSLGQGAVDEQYF. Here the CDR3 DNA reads TGTGCCAGCAGCCTGGGACAGGGGGCGGTTGACGAGCAGTACTTC.

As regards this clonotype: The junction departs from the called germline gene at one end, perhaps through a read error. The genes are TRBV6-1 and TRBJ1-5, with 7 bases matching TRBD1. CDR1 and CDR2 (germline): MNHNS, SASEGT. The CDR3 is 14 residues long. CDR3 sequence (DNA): TGTACCAGCAGTGAGAGGGGGCACGATCAGCCCCAGCATTTT. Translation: CTSSERGHDQPQHF.

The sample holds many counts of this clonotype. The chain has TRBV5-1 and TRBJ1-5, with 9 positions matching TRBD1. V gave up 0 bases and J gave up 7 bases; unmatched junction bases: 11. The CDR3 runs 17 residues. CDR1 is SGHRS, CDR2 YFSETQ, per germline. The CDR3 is CASSLVLRDRDIQPQHF. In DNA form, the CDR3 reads TGCGCCAGCAGCTTGGTCCTCCGGGACAGGGACATCCAGCCCCAGCATTTT.

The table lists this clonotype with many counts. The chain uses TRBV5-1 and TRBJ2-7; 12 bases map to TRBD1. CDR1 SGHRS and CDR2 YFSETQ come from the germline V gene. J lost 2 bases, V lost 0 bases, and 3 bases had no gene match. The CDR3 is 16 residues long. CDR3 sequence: CASSLAGTGGAYEQYF. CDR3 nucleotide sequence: TGCGCCAGCAGCTTGGCCGGGACAGGGGGCGCCTACGAGCAGTACTTC.

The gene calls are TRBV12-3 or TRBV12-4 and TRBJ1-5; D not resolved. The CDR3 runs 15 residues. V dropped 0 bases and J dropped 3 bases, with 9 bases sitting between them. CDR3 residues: CASSLASTNNQPQHF. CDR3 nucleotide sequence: TGTGCCAGCAGTTTAGCTTCAACAAACAATCAGCCCCAGCATTTT.